This TCR beta chain was observed in a study of shared clonotypes between healthy human individuals. Study context: Donor composition was a couple of women and a few men, aged 18 to 49. Each donor's CD8 memory used one plate, CD8 naive two, each CD4 subset three. Study-level points and caveats: Generation probability values for non-shared clonotypes were lower than those for clonotypes shared by all four donors. Naive subsets tended to show greater estimated richness than memory subsets.

Turning to this clone: The antigen remains unidentified.

The table came from immunoSEQ multiplex PCR; TCRdb's copy has only in-frame clones and leaves some out. The repertoire includes 2 million or so clones, about 95% of them detected once, and 0.9% to 1.3% sits in the top ten. CD45RO-negative, CCR7-selected cells formed the naive CD8 fraction, which excluded terminally differentiated effector memory CD45RA+ cells. The sequenced sample was naive CD8+ T cells sorted from blood. The receptor's source is a man aged 18-30 years in good health.

This CDR3 reads CASSLSVNPSTDTQYF. The CDR3, as DNA: TGTGCCAGCAGCTTATCGGTCAATCCTAGCACAGATACGCAGTATTTT. The chain is built from TRBV7-9 and TRBJ2-3, with unresolved D. Looked up from germline, CDR1 is SEHNR and CDR2 is FQNEAQ (reference sequence). The CDR3 has 16 residues. The V gene lost 2 bases and the J gene lost 0 bases, with 12 bases spanning the gap. Drawing the rest from reference TRBV7-9 and TRBJ2-3, the complete variable domain is DTGVSQNPRHKITKRGQNVTFRCDPISEHNRLYWYRQTLGQGPEFLTYFQNEAQLEKSRLLSDRFSAERPKGSFSTLEIQRTEQGDSAMYLCASSLSVNPSTDTQYFGPGTRLTVL.